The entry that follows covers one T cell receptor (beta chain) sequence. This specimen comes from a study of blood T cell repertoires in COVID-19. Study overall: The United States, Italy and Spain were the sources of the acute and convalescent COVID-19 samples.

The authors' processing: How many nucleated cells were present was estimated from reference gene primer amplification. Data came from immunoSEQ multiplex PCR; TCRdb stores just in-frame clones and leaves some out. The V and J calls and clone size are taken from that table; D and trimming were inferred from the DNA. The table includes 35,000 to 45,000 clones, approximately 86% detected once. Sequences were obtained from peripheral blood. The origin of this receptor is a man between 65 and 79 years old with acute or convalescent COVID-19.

The CDR3, as DNA: TGTGCCATCAGTGGCCACCCCGAGCAGGCGAACACTGAAGCTTTCTTT. Translation gives CAISGHPEQANTEAFF. This chain uses TRBV10-3 with TRBJ1-1; no clear D gene. Germline loops: CDR1 ENHRY, CDR2 SYGVKD. V lost 4 bases and J 1 base, leaving 16 bases between the germline ends. The CDR3 covers 16 residues.